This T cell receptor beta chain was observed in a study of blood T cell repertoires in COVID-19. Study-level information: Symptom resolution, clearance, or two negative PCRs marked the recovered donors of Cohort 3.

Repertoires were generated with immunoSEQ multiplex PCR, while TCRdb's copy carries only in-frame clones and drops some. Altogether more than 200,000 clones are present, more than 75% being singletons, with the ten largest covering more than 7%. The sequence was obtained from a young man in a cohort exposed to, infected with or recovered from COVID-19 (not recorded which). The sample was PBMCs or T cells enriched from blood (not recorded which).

CDR3 in DNA: TGTGCCAGCCCCGGGGAGGGCAACACTGAAGCTTTCTTT. Residues: CASPGEGNTEAFF. The rearrangement links TRBV27 to TRBJ1-1; D is uncertain. The V and J ends lost 8 bases and 2 bases respectively, with 12 bases between them. This CDR3 contains 13 residues. Per germline, CDR1 MNHEY and CDR2 SMNVEV (reference sequence).